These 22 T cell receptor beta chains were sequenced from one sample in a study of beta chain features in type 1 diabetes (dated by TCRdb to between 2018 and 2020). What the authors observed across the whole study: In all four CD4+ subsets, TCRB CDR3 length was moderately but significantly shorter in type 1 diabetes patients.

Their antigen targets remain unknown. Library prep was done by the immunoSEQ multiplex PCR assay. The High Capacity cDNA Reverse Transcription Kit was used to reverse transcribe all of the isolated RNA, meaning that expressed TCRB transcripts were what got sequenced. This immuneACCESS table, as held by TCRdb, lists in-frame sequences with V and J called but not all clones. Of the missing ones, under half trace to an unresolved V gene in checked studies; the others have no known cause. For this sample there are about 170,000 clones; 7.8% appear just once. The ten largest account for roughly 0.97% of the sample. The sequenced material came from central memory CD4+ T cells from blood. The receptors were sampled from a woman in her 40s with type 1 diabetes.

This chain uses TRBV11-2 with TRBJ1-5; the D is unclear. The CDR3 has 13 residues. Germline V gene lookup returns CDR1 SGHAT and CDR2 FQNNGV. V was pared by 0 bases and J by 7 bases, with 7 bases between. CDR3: CASSLDSGQPQHF. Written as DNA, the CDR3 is TGTGCCAGCAGCTTAGATAGCGGGCAGCCCCAGCATTTT.

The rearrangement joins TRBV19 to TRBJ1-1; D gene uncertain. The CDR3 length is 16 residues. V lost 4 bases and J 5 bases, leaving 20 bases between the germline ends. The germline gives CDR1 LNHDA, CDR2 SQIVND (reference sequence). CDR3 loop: CASSTKRVLGGTEAFF. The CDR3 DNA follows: TGTGCCAGTAGTACTAAGAGGGTCCTAGGAGGGACTGAAGCTTTCTTT.

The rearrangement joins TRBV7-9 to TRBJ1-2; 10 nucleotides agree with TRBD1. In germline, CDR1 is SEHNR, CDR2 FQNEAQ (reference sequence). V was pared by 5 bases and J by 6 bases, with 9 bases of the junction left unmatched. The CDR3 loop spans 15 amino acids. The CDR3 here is CASSIRDRGFDGYTF. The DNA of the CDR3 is TGTGCCAGCAGCATCCGGGACAGGGGATTTGATGGCTACACCTTC.

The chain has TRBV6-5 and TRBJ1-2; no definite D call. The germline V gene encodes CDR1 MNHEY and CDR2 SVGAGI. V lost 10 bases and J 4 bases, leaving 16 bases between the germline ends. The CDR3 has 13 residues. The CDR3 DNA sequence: TGTGCCACCCTGAGCAGGTCTGGCTATGGCTACACCTTC. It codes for CATLSRSGYGYTF.

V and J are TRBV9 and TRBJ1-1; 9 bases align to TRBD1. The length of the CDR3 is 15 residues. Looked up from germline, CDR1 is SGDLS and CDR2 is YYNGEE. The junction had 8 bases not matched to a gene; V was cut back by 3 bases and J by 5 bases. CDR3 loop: CASSDRRDRETEAFF. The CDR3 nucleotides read TGTGCCAGCAGCGACCGACGGGACAGGGAAACTGAAGCTTTCTTT. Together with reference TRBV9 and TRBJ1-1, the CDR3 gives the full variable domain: DSGVTQTPKHLITATGQRVTLRCSPRSGDLSVYWYQQSLDQGLQFLIQYYNGEERAKGNILERFSAQQFPDLHSELNLSSLELGDSALYFCASSDRRDRETEAFFGQGTRLTVV.

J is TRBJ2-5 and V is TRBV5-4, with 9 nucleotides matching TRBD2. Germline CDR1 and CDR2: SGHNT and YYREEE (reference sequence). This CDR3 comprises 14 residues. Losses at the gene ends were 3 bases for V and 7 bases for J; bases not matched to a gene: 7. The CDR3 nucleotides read TGTGCCAGCAGCTCGTCTAGCGGGACGGGGACCCAGTACTTC. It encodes CASSSSSGTGTQYF.

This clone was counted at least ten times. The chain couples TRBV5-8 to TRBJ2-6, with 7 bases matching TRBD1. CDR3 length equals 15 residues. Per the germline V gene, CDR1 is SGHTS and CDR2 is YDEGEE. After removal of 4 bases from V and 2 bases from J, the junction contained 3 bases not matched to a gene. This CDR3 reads CASSGDRAGANVLTF. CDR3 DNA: TGTGCCAGCAGCGGCGACAGGGCTGGGGCCAACGTCCTGACTTTC.

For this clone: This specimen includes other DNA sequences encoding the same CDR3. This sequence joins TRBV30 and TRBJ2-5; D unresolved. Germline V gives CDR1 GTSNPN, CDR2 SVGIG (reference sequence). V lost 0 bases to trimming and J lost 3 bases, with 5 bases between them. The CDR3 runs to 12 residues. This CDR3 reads CAWSVSEETQYF. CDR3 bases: TGTGCCTGGAGTGTATCGGAAGAGACCCAGTACTTC.

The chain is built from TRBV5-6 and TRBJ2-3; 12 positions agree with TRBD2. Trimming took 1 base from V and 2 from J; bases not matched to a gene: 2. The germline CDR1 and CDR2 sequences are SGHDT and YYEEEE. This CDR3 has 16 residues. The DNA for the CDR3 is TGTGCCAGCAGCTTGAGGACTAGCGGGGTCACAGATACGCAGTATTTT. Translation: CASSLRTSGVTDTQYF.

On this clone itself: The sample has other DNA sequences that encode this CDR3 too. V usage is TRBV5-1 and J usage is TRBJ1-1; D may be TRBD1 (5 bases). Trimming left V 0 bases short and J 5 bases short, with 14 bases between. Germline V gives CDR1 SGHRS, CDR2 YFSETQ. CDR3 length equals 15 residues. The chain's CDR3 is CASSLAGREETEAFF. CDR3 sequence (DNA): TGCGCCAGCAGCTTGGCGGGCAGGGAGGAGACTGAAGCTTTCTTT.

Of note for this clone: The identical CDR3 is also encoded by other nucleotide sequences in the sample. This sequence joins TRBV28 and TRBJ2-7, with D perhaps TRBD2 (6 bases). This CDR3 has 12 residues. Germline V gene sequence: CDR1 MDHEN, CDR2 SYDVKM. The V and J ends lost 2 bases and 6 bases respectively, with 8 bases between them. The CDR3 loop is CASSLRRVEQYF. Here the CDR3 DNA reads TGTGCCAGCAGTTTAAGGAGGGTCGAGCAGTACTTC.

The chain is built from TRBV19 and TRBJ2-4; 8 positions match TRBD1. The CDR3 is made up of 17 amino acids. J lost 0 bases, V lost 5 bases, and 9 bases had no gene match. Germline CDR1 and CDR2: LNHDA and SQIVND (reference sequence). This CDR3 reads CASSVDRGLGAKNIQYF. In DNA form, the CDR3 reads TGTGCCAGTAGTGTCGACAGGGGACTCGGAGCCAAAAACATTCAGTACTTC. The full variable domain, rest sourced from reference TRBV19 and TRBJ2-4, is DGGITQSPKYLFRKEGQNVTLSCEQNLNHDAMYWYRQDPGQGLRLIYYSQIVNDFQKGDIAEGYSVSREKKESFPLTVTSAQKNPTAFYLCASSVDRGLGAKNIQYFGAGTRLSVL.

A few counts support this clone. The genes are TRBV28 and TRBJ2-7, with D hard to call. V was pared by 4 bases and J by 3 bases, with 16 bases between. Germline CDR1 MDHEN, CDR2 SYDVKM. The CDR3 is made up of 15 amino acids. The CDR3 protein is CASSSRDSTLYEQYF. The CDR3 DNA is TGTGCCAGCAGTTCCCGAGACTCAACGCTCTACGAGCAGTACTTC.

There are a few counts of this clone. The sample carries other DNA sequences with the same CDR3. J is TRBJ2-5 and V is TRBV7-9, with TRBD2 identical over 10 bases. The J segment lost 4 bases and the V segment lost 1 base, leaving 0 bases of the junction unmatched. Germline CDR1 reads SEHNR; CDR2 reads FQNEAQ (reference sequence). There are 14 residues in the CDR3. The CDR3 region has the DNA TGTGCCAGCAGCTTAGGACTAGCGGGAGAGACCCAGTACTTC. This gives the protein CASSLGLAGETQYF.

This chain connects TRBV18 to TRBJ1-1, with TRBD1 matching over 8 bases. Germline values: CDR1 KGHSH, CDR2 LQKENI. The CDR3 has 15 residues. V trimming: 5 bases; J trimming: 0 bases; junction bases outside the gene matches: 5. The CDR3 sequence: CASSFGTGLNTEAFF. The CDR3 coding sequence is TGTGCCAGCTCATTCGGGACAGGTTTGAACACTGAAGCTTTCTTT.

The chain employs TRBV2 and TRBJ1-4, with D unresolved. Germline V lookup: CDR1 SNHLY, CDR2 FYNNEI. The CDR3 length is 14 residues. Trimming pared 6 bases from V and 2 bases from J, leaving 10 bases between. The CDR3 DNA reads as TGTGCCAGCAGGGAGTTGACGACTAATGAAAAACTGTTTTTT. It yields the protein CASRELTTNEKLFF.

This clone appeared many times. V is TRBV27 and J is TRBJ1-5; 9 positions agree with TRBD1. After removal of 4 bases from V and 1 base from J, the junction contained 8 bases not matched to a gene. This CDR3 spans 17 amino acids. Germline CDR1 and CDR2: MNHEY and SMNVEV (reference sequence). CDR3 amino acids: CASSSRDRASSNQPQHF. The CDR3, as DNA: TGTGCCAGCAGTTCCCGGGACAGGGCTTCGAGCAATCAGCCCCAGCATTTT.

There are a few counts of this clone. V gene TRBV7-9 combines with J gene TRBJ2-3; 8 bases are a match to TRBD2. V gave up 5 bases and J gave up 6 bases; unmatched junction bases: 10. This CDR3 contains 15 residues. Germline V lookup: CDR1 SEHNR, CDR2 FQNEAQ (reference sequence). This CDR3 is CASSPQRERSDTQYF. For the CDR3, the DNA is TGTGCCAGCAGCCCGCAGCGGGAGAGGTCTGATACGCAGTATTTT.

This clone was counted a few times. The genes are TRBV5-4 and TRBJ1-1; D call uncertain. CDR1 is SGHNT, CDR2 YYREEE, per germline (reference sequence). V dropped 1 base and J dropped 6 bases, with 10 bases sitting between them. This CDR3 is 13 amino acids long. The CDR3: CASSLQWQAEAFF. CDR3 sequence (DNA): TGTGCCAGCAGCTTGCAATGGCAGGCTGAAGCTTTCTTT.

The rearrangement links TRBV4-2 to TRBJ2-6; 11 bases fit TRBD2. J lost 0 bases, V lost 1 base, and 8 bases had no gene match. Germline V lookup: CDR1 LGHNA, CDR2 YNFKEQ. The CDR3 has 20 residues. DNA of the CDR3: TGTGCCAGCAGCCAAGGAACTAGCGGGGGCTACTACTCTGGGGCCAACGTCCTGACTTTC. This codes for CASSQGTSGGYYSGANVLTF.

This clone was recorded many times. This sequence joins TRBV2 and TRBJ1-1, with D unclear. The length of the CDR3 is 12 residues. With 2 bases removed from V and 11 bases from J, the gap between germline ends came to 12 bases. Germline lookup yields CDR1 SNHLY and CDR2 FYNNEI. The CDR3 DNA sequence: TGTGCCAGCAGTGAACGGGATGGAGTTGCTTTCTTT. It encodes CASSERDGVAFF.

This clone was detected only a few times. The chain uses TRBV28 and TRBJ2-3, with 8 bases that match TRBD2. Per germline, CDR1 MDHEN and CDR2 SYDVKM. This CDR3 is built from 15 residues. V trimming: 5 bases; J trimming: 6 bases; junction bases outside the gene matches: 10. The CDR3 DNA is TGTGCCAGCAGTCTCAGAGTAGCGGGGACTGATACGCAGTATTTT. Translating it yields CASSLRVAGTDTQYF.